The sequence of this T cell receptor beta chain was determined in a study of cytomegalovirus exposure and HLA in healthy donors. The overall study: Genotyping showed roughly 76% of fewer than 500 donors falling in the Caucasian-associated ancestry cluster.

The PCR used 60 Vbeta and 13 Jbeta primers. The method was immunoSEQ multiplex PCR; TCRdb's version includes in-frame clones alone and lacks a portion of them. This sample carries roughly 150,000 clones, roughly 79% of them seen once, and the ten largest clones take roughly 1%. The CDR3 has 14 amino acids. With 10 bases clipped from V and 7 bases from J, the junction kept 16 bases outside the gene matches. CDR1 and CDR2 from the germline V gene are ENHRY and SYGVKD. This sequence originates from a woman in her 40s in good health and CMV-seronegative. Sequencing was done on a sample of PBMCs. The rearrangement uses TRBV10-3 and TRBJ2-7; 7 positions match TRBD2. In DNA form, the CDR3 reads TGTGCCACCAGAAGCGGGACGGGCGATCGGGAGCAGTACTTC. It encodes CATRSGTGDREQYF.